Judged by abundance, the clone carrying this T cell receptor beta chain is medium-sized. This CDR3 region has 15 residues. Germline CDR1 WSHSY, CDR2 SAAADI. Between the trimmed V and J ends, which lost 6 bases and 0 bases, there was a span of 14 bases. This sample is drawn from a study of CD4 and CD8 cells across lung adenocarcinoma regions. TCRdb passed the PCR reads through MiXCR, listing each CDR3 protein once. The table has about 5,500 distinct CDR3 sequences, 50% seen once; the top ten hold just under 20%. Localized lung adenocarcinoma, a non-small cell lung cancer, affected the donors. The J gene is TRBJ1-1, the V gene TRBV10-2; D is uncertain. The source of this sequence is a male donor with lung adenocarcinoma. The CD4 and CD8 labels of this study may be unreliable. Sequenced input: CD4+ T cells from the margin of a lung tumor. The CDR3, as DNA: TGCGCCAGCAGGATTCGGCTAGCTATGAACACTGAAGCTTTCTTT. Amino acid sequence: CASRIRLAMNTEAFF.